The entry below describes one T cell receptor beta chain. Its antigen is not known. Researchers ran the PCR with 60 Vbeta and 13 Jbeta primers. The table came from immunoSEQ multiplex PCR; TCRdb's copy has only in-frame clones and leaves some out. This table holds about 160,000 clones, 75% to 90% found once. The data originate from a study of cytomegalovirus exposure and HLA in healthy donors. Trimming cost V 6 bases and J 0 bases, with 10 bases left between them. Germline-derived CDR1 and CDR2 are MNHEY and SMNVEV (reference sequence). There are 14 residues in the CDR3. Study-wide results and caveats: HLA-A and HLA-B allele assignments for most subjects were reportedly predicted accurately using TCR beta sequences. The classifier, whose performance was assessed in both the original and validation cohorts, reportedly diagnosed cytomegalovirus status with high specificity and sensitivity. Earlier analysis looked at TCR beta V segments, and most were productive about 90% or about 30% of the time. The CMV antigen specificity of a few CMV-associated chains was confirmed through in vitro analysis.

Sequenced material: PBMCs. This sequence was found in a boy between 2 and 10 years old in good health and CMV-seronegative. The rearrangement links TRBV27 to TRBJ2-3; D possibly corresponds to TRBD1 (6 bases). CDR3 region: CASRNTGSTDTQYF. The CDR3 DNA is TGTGCCAGCAGAAACACAGGGAGCACAGATACGCAGTATTTT.